This TCR beta chain was sequenced for a study of T cells in Graves' hyperthyroidism and ophthalmopathy. Study as a whole: The authors collected peripheral blood at initial diagnosis, before any treatment.

RNA transcripts served as the template for amplifying TCR beta CDR3 regions. HTBI primers were employed in a first-round RT-PCR of the TCR CDR3. A single record per CDR3 protein comes from TCRdb applying MiXCR to the multiplex PCR reads. The sample lists about 270,000 distinct CDR3 sequences; around 22% were seen once. The V gene's germline CDR1 is LNHDA and CDR2 SQIVND (reference sequence). The V end lost 4 bases, the J end lost 0 bases, and 16 bases lay between the germline ends. The length of the CDR3 is 17 residues. The TCR was taken from a young man with Graves' ophthalmopathy. The source material was blood. This sequence joins TRBV19 and TRBJ1-3; D is ambiguous. The CDR3 region has the DNA TGTGCCAGTAGTACGATACGTCGTTTGGACTCTGGAAACACCATATATTTT. Translating it yields CASSTIRRLDSGNTIYF. The full variable domain, completed using reference TRBV19 and TRBJ1-3, is DGGITQSPKYLFRKEGQNVTLSCEQNLNHDAMYWYRQDPGQGLRLIYYSQIVNDFQKGDIAEGYSVSREKKESFPLTVTSAQKNPTAFYLCASSTIRRLDSGNTIYFGEGSWLTVV.